This TCR beta chain was retrieved from a study of cytomegalovirus exposure and HLA in healthy donors. As for the study in general: An earlier analysis identified 117 million unique TCR beta sequences in 150 million to 200 million T cells.

13 Jbeta primers and 60 Vbeta primers were used for the PCR. Sequencing used immunoSEQ multiplex PCR; TCRdb keeps in-frame clones, though not all of them. Of around 130,000 clones in the sample, over 8.5% are singletons; the top ten hold around 6%. This CDR3 has 16 residues. V was pared by 1 base and J by 3 bases, with 16 bases between. The germline V gene has CDR1 SGHNT and CDR2 YENEEA. This TCR derives from a woman in her thirties or forties in good health and CMV-seropositive. Input material: PBMCs. The chain carries TRBV11-3 and TRBJ2-7, with D possibly matching TRBD1 (5 bases). Here the CDR3 reads CASSLGYRQFIYEQYF. CDR3 nucleotides: TGTGCCAGCAGCTTAGGGTACAGACAGTTTATCTACGAGCAGTACTTC.